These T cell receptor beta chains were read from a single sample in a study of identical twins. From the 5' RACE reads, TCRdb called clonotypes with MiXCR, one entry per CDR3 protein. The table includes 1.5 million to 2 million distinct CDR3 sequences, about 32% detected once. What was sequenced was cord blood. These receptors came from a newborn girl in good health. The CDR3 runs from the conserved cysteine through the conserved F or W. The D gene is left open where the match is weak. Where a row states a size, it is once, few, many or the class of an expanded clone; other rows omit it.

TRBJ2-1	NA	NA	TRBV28	TGTGCCAGCAGTTGGGACTCGGCTCAGAAGTTCTTC	CASSWDSAQKFF
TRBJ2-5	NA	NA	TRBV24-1	TGTGCCACCAGTGATCCCGGGACGGACATCCTACGACAGTACTTC	CATSDPGTDILRQYF
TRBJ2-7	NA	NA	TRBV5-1	TGCGCCAGCAGCCCCCTCGGGCAGCTCGAGCAGTACTTC	CASSPLGQLEQYF
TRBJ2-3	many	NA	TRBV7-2	TGTGCCAGCAGCTTAAGGAACACAGATACGCAGTATTTT	CASSLRNTDTQYF
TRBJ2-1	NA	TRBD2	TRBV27	TGTGCCAGCAGTCAAAGGACTAGCGGGGGTTACAATGAGCAGTTCTTC	CASSQRTSGGYNEQFF
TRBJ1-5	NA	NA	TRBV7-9	TGTGCCAGCAGCCCGTATTATGGGGGGGAATGGTCTAGCAATCAGCTCCAGCATTTT	CASSPYYGGEWSSNQLQHF
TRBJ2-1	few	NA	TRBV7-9	TGTGCCAGCAGCCCGAGCCGCATTTACAATGAGCAGTTCTTC	CASSPSRIYNEQFF
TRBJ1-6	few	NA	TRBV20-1	TGCAGTGCTAGAGCCCCCCGGGGGAACAATTCACCCCTCCACTTT	CSARAPRGNNSPLHF
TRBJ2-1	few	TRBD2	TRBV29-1	TGCAGCGTGCGGACTAGCGGGACCTCCTACAATGAGCAGTTCTTC	CSVRTSGTSYNEQFF
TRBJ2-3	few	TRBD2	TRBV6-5	TGTGCCAGCAGTTACCAGATACGGACTAGCGGGGCCCTAGTCACAGATACGCAGTATTTT	CASSYQIRTSGALVTDTQYF
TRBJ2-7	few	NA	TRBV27	TGTGCCAGCAGTTTAAGGGCCGCGGGTGCAGGGACCTACGAGCAGTACTTC	CASSLRAAGAGTYEQYF
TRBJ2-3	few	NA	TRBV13	TGTGCCAGCAGCTTAAATGTCCTTACAGATACGCAGTATTTT	CASSLNVLTDTQYF
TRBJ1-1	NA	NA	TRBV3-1	TGTGCCAGCAGCCAAGGACATGACACTGAAGCTTTCTTT	CASSQGHDTEAFF
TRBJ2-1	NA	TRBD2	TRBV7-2	TGTGCCAGCAGCCGCGGGGGGCCTTCCTACAATGAGCAGTTCTTC	CASSRGGPSYNEQFF
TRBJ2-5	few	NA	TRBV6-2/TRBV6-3	TGTGCCAGCAGTTACTCCCCGAAAGAGACCCAGTACTTC	CASSYSPKETQYF
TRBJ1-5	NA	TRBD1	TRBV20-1	TGCAGTGCGGTGGACAGGGGGCGGGTGGTCCAGCCCCAGCATTTT	CSAVDRGRVVQPQHF
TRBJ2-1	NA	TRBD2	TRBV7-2	TGTGCCAGCAGCCTTAGCGGGGGAAGAAGCTCCTACAATGAGCAGTTCTTC	CASSLSGGRSSYNEQFF
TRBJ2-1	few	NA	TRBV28	TGTGCCAGCAGTTTAGCGGGATACCGCGTGCGTGAGCAGTTCTTC	CASSLAGYRVREQFF
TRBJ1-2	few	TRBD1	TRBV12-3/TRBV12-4	TGTGCCAGCAGCCAACAGGGGCGCGACTATGGCTACACCTTC	CASSQQGRDYGYTF
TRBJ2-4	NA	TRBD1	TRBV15	TGTGCCACCAGCAGGACAGGGTTAGCCAAAAACATTCAGTACTTC	CATSRTGLAKNIQYF
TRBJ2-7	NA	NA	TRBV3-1	TGTGCCAGCAGCCAGGCGGACTGGAACTACGAGCAGTACTTC	CASSQADWNYEQYF
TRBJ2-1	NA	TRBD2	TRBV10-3	TGTGCCATCGCCGGGACTAGCGGGCCTGGTGAGCAGTTCTTC	CAIAGTSGPGEQFF
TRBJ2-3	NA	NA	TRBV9	TGTGCCAGCAGCGTAGGTTCCAAGACCACAGATACGCAGTATTTT	CASSVGSKTTDTQYF
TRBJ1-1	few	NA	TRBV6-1	TGTGCCAGCAGCACGATGGGGTGGAACACTGAAGCTTTCTTT	CASSTMGWNTEAFF
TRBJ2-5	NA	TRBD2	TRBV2	TGTGCCAGCAATCAGCGGGGGGCTTACAATGAGCAGTACTTC	CASNQRGAYNEQYF
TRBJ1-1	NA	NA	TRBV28	TGTGCCAGCAGTTTCCCAGGGGTGAACACTGAAGCTTTCTTT	CASSFPGVNTEAFF
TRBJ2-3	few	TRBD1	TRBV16	TGTGCCAGCAGCCCCAGGGGGCGGAAAACAGATACGCAGTATTTT	CASSPRGRKTDTQYF
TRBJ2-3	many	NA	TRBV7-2	TGTGCCAGCAGCTTAGCCCACACAGATACGCAGTATTTT	CASSLAHTDTQYF
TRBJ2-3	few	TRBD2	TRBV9	TGTGCCAGCAGCGTAGACCAGCGGGAGTTGGGCGCAGATACGCAGTATTTT	CASSVDQRELGADTQYF
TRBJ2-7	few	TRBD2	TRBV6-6	TGTGCCAGCAGTTACGACCGGGAGGGATCCTACGAGCAGTACTTC	CASSYDREGSYEQYF
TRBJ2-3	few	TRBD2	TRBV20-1	TGCAGTGCCAACCGTCCTAGCGGGGAAACGACAGATACGCAGTATTTT	CSANRPSGETTDTQYF
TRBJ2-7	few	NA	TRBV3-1	TGTGCCAGCAGCCAAGGGAGGCTAGCCCCCTACGAGCAGTACTTC	CASSQGRLAPYEQYF
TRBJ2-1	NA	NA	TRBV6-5	TGTGCCAGCAGTTACATGGGCTACAATGAGCAGTTCTTC	CASSYMGYNEQFF
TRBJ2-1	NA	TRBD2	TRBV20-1	TGCAGTGCTAGAGATCTTACTAGCGGGGGGAGCTCCTACAATGAGCAGTTCTTC	CSARDLTSGGSSYNEQFF
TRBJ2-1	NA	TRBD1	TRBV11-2	TGTGCCAGCAGAAAACCGGGACAGGAGGGGAATGAGCAGTTCTTC	CASRKPGQEGNEQFF
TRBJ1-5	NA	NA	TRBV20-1	TGCAGTGCTAGAGCCCCCACAGGAAAGAAGGGCCAGCCCCAGCATTTT	CSARAPTGKKGQPQHF
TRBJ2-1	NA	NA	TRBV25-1	TGTGCCAGTAGTGAATACAGAGGTCTTTACAATGAGCAGTTCTTC	CASSEYRGLYNEQFF
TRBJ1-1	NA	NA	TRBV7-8	TGTGCCAGCAGCTTAGGAGTGCCGGGGATCACTGAAGCTTTCTTT	CASSLGVPGITEAFF
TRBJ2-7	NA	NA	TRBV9	TGTGCCAGCAGCGTAGGGGCTAGCGCGTACGAGCAGTACTTC	CASSVGASAYEQYF
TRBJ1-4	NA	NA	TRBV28	TGTGCCAGCAGTTTATACTTTGGTGAAAAACTGTTTTTT	CASSLYFGEKLFF
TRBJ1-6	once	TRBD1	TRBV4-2	TGTGCCAGCAGCCAACCCGGGACAGGTCCTAATTCACCCCTCCACTTT	CASSQPGTGPNSPLHF
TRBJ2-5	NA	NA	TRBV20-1	TGCAGTGCCCCTACAACGTTGGAGACCCAGTACTTC	CSAPTTLETQYF
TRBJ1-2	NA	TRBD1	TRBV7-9	TGTGCCAGCAGCCCCTCACCGGGACAGGCCGGCTACACCTTC	CASSPSPGQAGYTF
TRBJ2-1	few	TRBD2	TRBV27	TGTGCCAGCAGGCCTTTTACATCGGGCGGGAGGAGGTACAATGAGCAGTTCTTC	CASRPFTSGGRRYNEQFF
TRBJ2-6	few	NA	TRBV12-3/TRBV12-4	TGTGCCAGCAGTTCAAGACGAACAGTTCTAGGGGCCAACGTCCTGACTTTC	CASSSRRTVLGANVLTF
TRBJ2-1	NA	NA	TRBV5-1	TGCGCCAGCAGCCGCCTAGAGCGAGGTCAGGGGTCCAATGAGCAGTTCTTC	CASSRLERGQGSNEQFF
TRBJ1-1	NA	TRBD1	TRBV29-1	TGCAGCGTTCAGGGGGTTTTTGAAGCTTTCTTT	CSVQGVFEAFF
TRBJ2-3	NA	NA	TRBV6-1	TGTGCCAGCAGTGAAGTCGGGCCCCTAAGCACAGATACGCAGTATTTT	CASSEVGPLSTDTQYF
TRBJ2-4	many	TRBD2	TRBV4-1	TGCGCCAGCAGCCAACATATACTAGCGCCCTTACTCGGAGCCAAAAACATTCAGTACTTC	CASSQHILAPLLGAKNIQYF
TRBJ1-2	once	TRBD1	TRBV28	TGTGCCAGCAGCCGGGGACAGAACTATGGCTACAACTTC	CASSRGQNYGYNF
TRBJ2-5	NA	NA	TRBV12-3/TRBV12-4	TGTGCCAGCAGTTTTTGGGGGGCCGGGCAAGAGACCCAGTACTTC	CASSFWGAGQETQYF
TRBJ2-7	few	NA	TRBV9	TGTGCCAGCAGCGTAGGTGAGGGGATTCTCTCCTACGAGCAGTACTTC	CASSVGEGILSYEQYF
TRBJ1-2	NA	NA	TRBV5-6	TGTGCCAGCAGCTTGGGGGGGGCGCTGATGAACTATGGCTACACCTTC	CASSLGGALMNYGYTF
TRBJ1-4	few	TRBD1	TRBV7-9	TGTGCCAGCAGCTTAGTCCTGGGACAGGGGAATGAAAAACTGTTTTTT	CASSLVLGQGNEKLFF
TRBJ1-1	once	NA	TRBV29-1	TGCAGCGTTGGGGTTAACGGGGGCTCCACTGAAGCTTTCTTT	CSVGVNGGSTEAFF
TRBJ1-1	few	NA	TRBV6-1	TGTGCCAGCAGCGACCTTGTAGCTTTCTTT	CASSDLVAFF
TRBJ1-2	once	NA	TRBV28	TGTGCCAGCAGTTTGGGGGGCCTGAAAACCAACTATGGCTACACCTTC	CASSLGGLKTNYGYTF
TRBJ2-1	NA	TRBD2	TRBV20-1	TGCAGTGCTAGAGATCTAGCGGGAGGACAGAATGAGCAGTTCTTC	CSARDLAGGQNEQFF